Below, 17 T cell receptor beta chains from the same sample are listed, as sequenced in a study of blood T cell repertoires in COVID-19. Clones were read by immunoSEQ multiplex PCR, and TCRdb kept only the in-frame ones, dropping some. Of just over 60,000 clones in the sample, roughly 80% were seen once. The sequencing sample was made of peripheral blood. All receptors come from a man aged 55 to 70 with acute or convalescent COVID-19.

The chain recombines TRBV9 with TRBJ1-1, with TRBD1 matching 7 bases. Trimming cost V 0 bases and J 4 bases; bases outside gene matches: 6. The V gene's germline CDR1 is SGDLS and CDR2 YYNGEE. There are 15 residues in the CDR3. The CDR3 bases are TGTGCCAGCAGCGTAGAAGGGACAGCGGGCACTGAAGCTTTCTTT. Translating gives CASSVEGTAGTEAFF.

The chain recombines TRBV19 with TRBJ2-6; 9 nucleotides align to TRBD1. This CDR3 region has 17 residues. Germline values: CDR1 LNHDA, CDR2 SQIVND (reference sequence). V lost 4 bases, J lost 0 bases, and 4 bases stayed unmatched. The chain's CDR3 is CASSTGTGSSGANVLTF. In nucleotides, the CDR3 is TGTGCCAGTAGTACGGGGACAGGGAGCTCTGGGGCCAACGTCCTGACTTTC.

This chain joins TRBV5-1 and TRBJ2-7, with D possibly being TRBD2 (6 bases). The CDR3 spans 14 residues. The germline CDR1 and CDR2 sequences are SGHRS and YFSETQ. The V gene lost 4 bases and the J gene lost 3 bases, with 14 bases spanning the gap. The DNA of the CDR3 is TGCGCCAGCAGCCCAAAGGCGGGACGCTACGAGCAGTACTTC. Translation: CASSPKAGRYEQYF.

The CDR3 here is CASRQGDTGELFF. The DNA for the CDR3 is TGTGCCAGCAGACAGGGAGACACCGGGGAGCTGTTTTTT. V and J are TRBV6-5 and TRBJ2-2; D is perhaps TRBD1 (6 bases). The CDR3 extends over 13 amino acids. V shed 6 bases and J shed 3 bases, with 8 bases lying between them. Germline CDR1 and CDR2: MNHEY and SVGAGI.

This rearrangement joins TRBV2 to TRBJ2-3, with TRBD2 as a possible D gene (9 bases). Germline V gene lookup returns CDR1 SNHLY and CDR2 FYNNEI. Trimming removed 2 bases at V and 3 bases at J, with 39 bases between. This CDR3 contains 24 residues. DNA for the CDR3: TGTGCCAGCAGTGAAAAGCCCCGGGACAGGAGTAAATCAGCGGGAGGAGCCACTACAGATACGCAGTATTTT. Encoded protein: CASSEKPRDRSKSAGGATTDTQYF.

The J gene is TRBJ2-7, the V gene TRBV18; TRBD1 matches 10 bases. The CDR3 is 14 residues long. Losses at the gene ends were 7 bases for V and 3 bases for J; bases not matched to a gene: 6. Germline CDR1 reads KGHSH; CDR2 reads LQKENI. CDR3 DNA: TGTGCCAGCTTGGCCGGGACAGGGGTCTACGAGCAGTACTTC. Protein: CASLAGTGVYEQYF.

This chain joins TRBV6-5 and TRBJ1-1; D possibly corresponds to TRBD1 (5 bases). In germline, CDR1 is MNHEY, CDR2 SVGAGI. The CDR3 has 14 residues. Trimming cost V 6 bases and J 1 base, with 12 bases left between them. CDR3 amino acids: CASRTRRGNTEAFF. The CDR3 nucleotides are TGTGCCAGCAGAACCCGTAGGGGGAACACTGAAGCTTTCTTT.

The chain joins TRBV29-1 to TRBJ2-3, with a tentative D call TRBD1 (6 bases). The CDR3 is made up of 11 amino acids. V lost 6 bases to trimming and J lost 6 bases, with 10 bases between them. CDR1 is SQVTM and CDR2 is ANQGSEA in the germline V gene. CDR3 protein: CSVGALDTQYF. The CDR3 bases are TGCAGCGTGGGGGCACTTGATACGCAGTATTTT.

This clone showed up just a few times. The V and J genes are TRBV6-6 and TRBJ2-3; 9 nucleotides align to TRBD2. The CDR3 covers 15 residues. Germline CDR1 is MNHNY and CDR2 is SVGAGI (reference sequence). V was pared by 4 bases and J by 1 base, with 3 bases of the junction left unmatched. The CDR3 DNA follows: TGTGCCAGCAGTTCCCGGACTAGCGGCACAGATACGCAGTATTTT. Encoded protein: CASSSRTSGTDTQYF.

J is TRBJ2-5 and V is TRBV5-1; 8 nucleotides match TRBD2. The J segment lost 5 bases and the V segment lost 5 bases, leaving 8 bases of the junction unmatched. Germline V lookup: CDR1 SGHRS, CDR2 YFSETQ. The CDR3 is made up of 14 amino acids. CDR3 nucleotides: TGCGCCAGCAGACAAACTAGCGGAGGGGAGACCCAGTACTTC. Translated, it gives CASRQTSGGETQYF. Using reference TRBV5-1 and TRBJ2-5 for the parts outside the CDR3, the full variable domain is KAGVTQTPRYLIKTRGQQVTLSCSPISGHRSVSWYQQTPGQGLQFLFEYFSETQRNKGNFPGRFSGRQFSNSRSEMNVSTLELGDSALYLCASRQTSGGETQYFGPGTRLLVL.

Turning to this clone: At one end, the junction sequence differs from germline, possibly due to a read error. The J gene is TRBJ2-7, the V gene TRBV7-7; weak D call: TRBD1 (5 bases). Germline V lookup: CDR1 SSHAT, CDR2 FNYEAQ (reference sequence). CDR3 length: 15 amino acids. Here the CDR3 reads CASSPITSGIGEQYF. As DNA, the CDR3 is TGTGCTAGCAGCCCTATCACTTCAGGGATAGGGGAGCAGTACTTC.

This chain uses TRBV15 with TRBJ2-7, with 11 bases matching TRBD1. The CDR3 extends over 16 amino acids. V was pared by 1 base and J by 3 bases, with 5 bases of the junction left unmatched. Germline CDR1 is LNHNV and CDR2 is YYDKDF (reference sequence). Written as DNA, the CDR3 is TGTGCCACCAGCAGAGCCACCGGGACAGGGGGCTACGAGCAGTACTTC. This sequence encodes CATSRATGTGGYEQYF.

The chain couples TRBV6-2 or TRBV6-3 to TRBJ1-5; the D is unclear. Germline V gives CDR1 MNHEY, CDR2 SVGEGT. V was cut by 3 bases and J by 0 bases, with 18 bases left in between. The CDR3 has 18 residues. CDR3 in DNA: TGTGCCAGCAGTTATCCCGGGAAGGCCGTACATAGCAATCAGCCCCAGCATTTT. This codes for CASSYPGKAVHSNQPQHF.

The chain uses TRBV3-1 (or the pseudogene TRBV3-2) and TRBJ2-3, with TRBD2 matching over 11 bases. This CDR3 spans 18 amino acids. The V gene end was trimmed by 0 bases and the J gene end by 2 bases; junction bases not matched to a gene: 7. CDR1 LGHDT and CDR2 YNNKEL come from the germline V gene (reference sequence). The DNA for the CDR3 is TGTGCCAGCAGCCAAGAGGCACTAGCGGGAGTTCACACAGATACGCAGTATTTT. It codes for CASSQEALAGVHTDTQYF.

CDR3: CASSFWTGGDSGNTIYF. CDR3 nucleotides: TGCGCCAGCAGCTTTTGGACAGGGGGTGACTCTGGAAACACCATATATTTT. The V gene is TRBV5-1, the J gene TRBJ1-3, with 10 bases matching TRBD1. The CDR3 has 17 amino acids. Germline CDR1 reads SGHRS; CDR2 reads YFSETQ. V shed 2 bases, J shed 0 bases, and the junction held 5 bases outside the gene matches.

V usage is TRBV2 and J usage is TRBJ1-3; tentatively, D is TRBD1 (5 bases). The CDR3 has 14 amino acids. Between the trimmed V and J ends, which lost 11 bases and 0 bases, there was a span of 14 bases. Per the germline V gene, CDR1 is SNHLY and CDR2 is FYNNEI. The CDR3 reads CAQQPDSSGNTIYF. The CDR3 DNA follows: TGTGCCCAGCAACCAGACAGCTCTGGAAACACCATATATTTT.

V is TRBV4-2 and J is TRBJ2-7; D is undetermined. The CDR3 has 15 residues. V was shortened by 0 bases and J by 1 base, with 10 bases between the two germline ends. In germline, CDR1 is LGHNA, CDR2 YNFKEQ. CDR3 DNA: TGTGCCAGCAGCCAAGATCCCGCTATGTCCTACGAGCAGTACTTC. Protein product: CASSQDPAMSYEQYF.